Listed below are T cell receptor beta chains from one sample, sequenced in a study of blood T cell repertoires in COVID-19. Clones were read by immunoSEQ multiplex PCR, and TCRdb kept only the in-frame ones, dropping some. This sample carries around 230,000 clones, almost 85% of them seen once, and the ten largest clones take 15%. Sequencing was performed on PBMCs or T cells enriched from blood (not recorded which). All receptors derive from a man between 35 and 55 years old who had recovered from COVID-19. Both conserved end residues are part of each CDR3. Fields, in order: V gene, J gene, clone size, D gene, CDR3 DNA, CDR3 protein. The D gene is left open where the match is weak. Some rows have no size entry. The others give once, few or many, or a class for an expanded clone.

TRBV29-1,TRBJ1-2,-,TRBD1,TGCAGCGTTGGTGGGACAGGGTCGCGAGTCGGCTACACCTTC,CSVGGTGSRVGYTF
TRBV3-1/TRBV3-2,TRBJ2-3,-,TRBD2,TGTGCCAGCAGCCAAGATAAAAAGGCGCGGACTAGCAGCTTCACAGATACGCAGTATTTT,CASSQDKKARTSSFTDTQYF
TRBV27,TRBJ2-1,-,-,TGTGCCAGCAGTTTAATGAGGGCTAGCAATGAGCAGTTCTTC,CASSLMRASNEQFF
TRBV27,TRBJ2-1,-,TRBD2,TGTGCCAGCAGCATGTGGCGGGAGCCCCGGAGCGAGCAGTTCTTC,CASSMWREPRSEQFF
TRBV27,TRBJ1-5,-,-,TGTGCCAGCAGTTTCGGTCGTGATAGCAATCAGCCCCAGCATTTT,CASSFGRDSNQPQHF
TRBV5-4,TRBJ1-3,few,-,TGTGCCAGCAGCGACGGCGGGGGGGTTGGAAACACCATATATTTT,CASSDGGGVGNTIYF
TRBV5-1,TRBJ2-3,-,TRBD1,TGCGCCAGCAGCCTAGACAGGGCTCGAACAGATACGCAGTATTTT,CASSLDRARTDTQYF
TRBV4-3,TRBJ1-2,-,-,TGCGCCAGCAGCCAAGAACCAGGCCTAACAAACTATGGCTACACCTTC,CASSQEPGLTNYGYTF
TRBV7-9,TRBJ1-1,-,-,TGTGCCAGCAGCCCGTTGGGGGGAGAAGCTTTCTTT,CASSPLGGEAFF
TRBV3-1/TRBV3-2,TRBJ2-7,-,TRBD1,TGTGCCAGCAGCCCACTCCGGGACAGGGTCTACGAGCAGTACTTC,CASSPLRDRVYEQYF
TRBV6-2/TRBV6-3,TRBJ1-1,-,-,TGTGCCAGCAGTTCCTCCGGAGAGAACACTGAAGCTTTCTTT,CASSSSGENTEAFF
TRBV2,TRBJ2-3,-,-,TGTGCCAGCAGTGCCCTTTATACGCAGTATTTT,CASSALYTQYF
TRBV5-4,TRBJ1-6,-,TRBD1,TGTGCCAGCAGCTGGGACAGAGATAATTCACCCCTCCACTTT,CASSWDRDNSPLHF
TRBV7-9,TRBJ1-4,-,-,TGTGCCAGCAGCCAACCGGGCCTTCCGGGGGAAAAACTGTTTTTT,CASSQPGLPGEKLFF
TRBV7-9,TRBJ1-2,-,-,TGTGCCAGCAGCTTAGCAGAACTCGGGGGCTACACCTTC,CASSLAELGGYTF
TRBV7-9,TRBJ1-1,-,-,TGTGCCAGCAGATACAAGGACAGTCACACTGAAGCTTTCTTT,CASRYKDSHTEAFF
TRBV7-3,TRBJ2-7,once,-,TGTGCCAGCAGCTTGGGGACACAACCCTACGAGCAGTACTTC,CASSLGTQPYEQYF
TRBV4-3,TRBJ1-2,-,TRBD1,TGCGCCAGCAGCCAAGATAGAAATCAGGGGGCTGGTGGCTACACCTTC,CASSQDRNQGAGGYTF